This TCR beta chain was recovered during a study of shared clonotypes between healthy human individuals. V dropped 4 bases and J dropped 1 base, with 13 bases sitting between them. Per the germline V gene, CDR1 is GTSNPN and CDR2 is SVGIG (reference sequence). This CDR3 is 14 amino acids long. At the deep level, the assay was run. Only in-frame clones appear in the TCRdb table, and some are missing; sequencing was by immunoSEQ multiplex PCR. The repertoire has approximately 440,000 clones, around 77% of them found once; the top ten carry around 12%. The chain carries TRBV30 and TRBJ1-1; the D is unclear. The clonotype originates from a woman aged 40 to 50 in good health. Some clones in this sample may be carry-over from other donors' samples. Material: PBMCs. The CDR3 reads CAWNRRQPNTEAFF. The CDR3 DNA reads as TGTGCCTGGAATCGTCGACAACCGAACACTGAAGCTTTCTTT.